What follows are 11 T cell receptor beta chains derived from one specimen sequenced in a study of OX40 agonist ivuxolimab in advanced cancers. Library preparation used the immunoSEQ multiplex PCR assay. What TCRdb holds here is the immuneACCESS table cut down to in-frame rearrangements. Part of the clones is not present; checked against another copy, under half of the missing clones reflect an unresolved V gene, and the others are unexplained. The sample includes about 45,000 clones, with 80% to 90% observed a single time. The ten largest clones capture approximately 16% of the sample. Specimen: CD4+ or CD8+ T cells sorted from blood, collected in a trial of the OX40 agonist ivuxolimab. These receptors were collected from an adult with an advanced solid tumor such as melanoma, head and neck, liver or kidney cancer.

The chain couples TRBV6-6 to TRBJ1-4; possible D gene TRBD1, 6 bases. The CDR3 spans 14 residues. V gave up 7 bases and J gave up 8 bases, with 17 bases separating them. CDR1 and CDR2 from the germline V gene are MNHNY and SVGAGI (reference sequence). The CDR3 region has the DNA TGTGCCAGCAAGATGTTGGGGGGCGGCGAAAAACTGTTTTTT. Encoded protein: CASKMLGGGEKLFF.

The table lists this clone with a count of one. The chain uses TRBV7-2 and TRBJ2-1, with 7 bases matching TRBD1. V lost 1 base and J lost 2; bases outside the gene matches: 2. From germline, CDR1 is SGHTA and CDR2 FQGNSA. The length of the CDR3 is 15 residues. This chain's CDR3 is CASSLGTGPYNEQFF. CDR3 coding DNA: TGTGCCAGCAGCTTAGGGACAGGACCCTACAATGAGCAGTTCTTC.

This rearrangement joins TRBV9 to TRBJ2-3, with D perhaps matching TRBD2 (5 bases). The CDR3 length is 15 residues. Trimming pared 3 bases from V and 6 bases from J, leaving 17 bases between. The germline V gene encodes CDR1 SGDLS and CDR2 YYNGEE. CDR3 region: CASSGTWSPGDTQYF. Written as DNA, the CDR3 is TGTGCCAGCAGCGGAACATGGTCCCCGGGGGATACGCAGTATTTT. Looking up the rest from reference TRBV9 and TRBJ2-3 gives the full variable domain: DSGVTQTPKHLITATGQRVTLRCSPRSGDLSVYWYQQSLDQGLQFLIQYYNGEERAKGNILERFSAQQFPDLHSELNLSSLELGDSALYFCASSGTWSPGDTQYFGPGTRLTVL.

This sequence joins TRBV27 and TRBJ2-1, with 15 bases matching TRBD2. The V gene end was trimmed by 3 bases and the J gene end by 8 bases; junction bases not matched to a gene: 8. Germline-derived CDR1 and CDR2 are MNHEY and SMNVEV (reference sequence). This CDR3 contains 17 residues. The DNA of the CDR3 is TGTGCCAGCAGTTTGTTCTCCGGACTAGCGGGAGGGCATGAGCAGTTCTTC. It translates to CASSLFSGLAGGHEQFF.

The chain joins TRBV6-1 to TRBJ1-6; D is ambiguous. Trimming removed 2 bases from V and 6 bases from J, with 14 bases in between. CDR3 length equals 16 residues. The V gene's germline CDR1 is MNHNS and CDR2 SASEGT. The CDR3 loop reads CASSETAARFNSPLHF. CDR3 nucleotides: TGTGCCAGCAGTGAAACGGCAGCGAGATTTAATTCACCCCTCCACTTT.

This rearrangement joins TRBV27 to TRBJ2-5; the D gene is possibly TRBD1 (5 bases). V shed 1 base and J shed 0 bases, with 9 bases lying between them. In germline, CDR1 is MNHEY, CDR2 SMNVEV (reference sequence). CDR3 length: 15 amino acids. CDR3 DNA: TGTGCCAGCAGTTTATATTCAGGGAACCAAGAGACCCAGTACTTC. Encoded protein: CASSLYSGNQETQYF.

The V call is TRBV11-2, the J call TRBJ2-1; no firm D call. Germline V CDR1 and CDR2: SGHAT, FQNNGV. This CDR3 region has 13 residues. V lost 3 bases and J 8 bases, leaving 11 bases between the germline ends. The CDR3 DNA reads TGTGCCAGCAGCTTTTGGACGTTCGATGAGCAGTTCTTC. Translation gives CASSFWTFDEQFF.

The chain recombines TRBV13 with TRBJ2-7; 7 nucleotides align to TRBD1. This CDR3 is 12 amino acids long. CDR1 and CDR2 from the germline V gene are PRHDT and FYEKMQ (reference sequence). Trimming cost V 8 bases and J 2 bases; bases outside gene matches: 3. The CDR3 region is CASGTDTYEQYF. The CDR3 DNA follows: TGTGCCAGCGGGACAGATACCTACGAGCAGTACTTC.

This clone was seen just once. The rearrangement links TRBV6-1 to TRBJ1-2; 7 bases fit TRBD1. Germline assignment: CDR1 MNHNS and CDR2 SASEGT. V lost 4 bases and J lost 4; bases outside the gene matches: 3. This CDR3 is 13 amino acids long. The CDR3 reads CASSGWDSYGYTF. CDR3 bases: TGTGCCAGCAGTGGATGGGACAGCTATGGCTACACCTTC.

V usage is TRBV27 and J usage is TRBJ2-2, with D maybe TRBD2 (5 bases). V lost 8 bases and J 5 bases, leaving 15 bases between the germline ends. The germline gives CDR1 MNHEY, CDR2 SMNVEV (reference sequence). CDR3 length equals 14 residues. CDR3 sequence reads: CASSLSPGTGELFF. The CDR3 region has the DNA TGTGCCAGCTCCCTATCCCCGGGAACCGGGGAGCTGTTTTTT.

As DNA, the CDR3 is TGTGCCAGCAGCCAAGAAGCCGCTCTAGCGTCTACCTACGAGCAGTACTTC. Translating it yields CASSQEAALASTYEQYF. V gene TRBV4-2 combines with J gene TRBJ2-7, with a weak D call TRBD2 (6 bases). The CDR3 covers 17 residues. Trimming shortened V by 0 bases and J by 2 bases, and 17 bases separated the two germline ends. From germline, CDR1 is LGHNA and CDR2 YNFKEQ.